These T cell receptor beta chains were read from a single sample in a study of CD8 T cell repertoires and HIV-1 epitope variants. Their antigen targets remain unknown. Data came from immunoSEQ multiplex PCR; TCRdb stores just in-frame clones and leaves some out. This sample has approximately 5,100 clones, with over 50% found just once. The sample was cultured CD8+ T cells derived from PBMCs. The receptors stem from a male donor with HIV. The CDR3 runs from the conserved cysteine through the conserved F or W. Each record gives: CDR3 length, V gene, J gene, D gene, clone size, CDR3 protein, CDR3 DNA. A D gene is named only where the DNA matches it firmly. Size is omitted from some rows. Given values are once, few, many or a class for expanded clones.

cdr3_length: 15; v_call: TRBV28; j_call: TRBJ1-4; d_call: TRBD1; clone_size: -; cdr3_aa: CASSTDRDDHEKLFF; cdr3_nt: TGTGCCAGCAGTACGGACAGGGATGATCATGAAAAACTGTTTTTT
cdr3_length: 16; v_call: TRBV19; j_call: TRBJ1-2; d_call: -; clone_size: -; cdr3_aa: CASSLLQQQGGYGYTF; cdr3_nt: TGTGCCAGTTCCCTCCTACAACAACAGGGAGGCTATGGCTACACCTTC
cdr3_length: 13; v_call: TRBV30; j_call: TRBJ1-1; d_call: -; clone_size: -; cdr3_aa: CAWSVSSDTEAFF; cdr3_nt: TGTGCCTGGAGTGTCTCGTCGGACACTGAAGCTTTCTTT
cdr3_length: 16; v_call: TRBV11-1; j_call: TRBJ2-1; d_call: -; clone_size: -; cdr3_aa: CASSSERASSYNEQFF; cdr3_nt: TGTGCCAGCAGCTCCGAGCGGGCTAGCTCCTACAATGAGCAGTTCTTC
cdr3_length: 13; v_call: TRBV5-5; j_call: TRBJ2-4; d_call: -; clone_size: -; cdr3_aa: CASSFSSGNIQYF; cdr3_nt: TGTGCCAGCAGCTTTTCCTCAGGAAACATTCAGTACTTC
cdr3_length: 18; v_call: TRBV28; j_call: TRBJ1-6; d_call: -; clone_size: -; cdr3_aa: CASSLRTIPSSYNSPLHF; cdr3_nt: TGTGCCAGCAGTTTAAGGACAATACCCAGCTCCTATAATTCACCCCTCCACTTT
cdr3_length: 16; v_call: TRBV19; j_call: TRBJ1-2; d_call: -; clone_size: -; cdr3_aa: CASSFPPATGGYGYTF; cdr3_nt: TGTGCCAGTAGTTTCCCCCCCGCGACAGGCGGCTATGGCTACACCTTC
cdr3_length: 16; v_call: TRBV5-4; j_call: TRBJ1-2; d_call: -; clone_size: -; cdr3_aa: CASSQDPVELDYGYTF; cdr3_nt: TGCGCCAGCAGCCAAGATCCCGTCGAACTCGACTATGGCTACACCTTC
cdr3_length: 11; v_call: TRBV28; j_call: TRBJ2-7; d_call: -; clone_size: -; cdr3_aa: CASSFSYEQYF; cdr3_nt: TGTGCCAGCAGTTTCTCCTACGAGCAGTACTTC
cdr3_length: 15; v_call: TRBV6-5; j_call: TRBJ1-5; d_call: -; clone_size: -; cdr3_aa: CASSPRSPGNQPQHF; cdr3_nt: TGTGCCAGCAGTCCCCGATCGCCGGGCAATCAGCCCCAGCATTTT
cdr3_length: 13; v_call: TRBV9; j_call: TRBJ2-1; d_call: -; clone_size: -; cdr3_aa: CASSDDVYNEQFF; cdr3_nt: TGTGCCAGCAGCGATGACGTATACAATGAGCAGTTCTTC
cdr3_length: 16; v_call: TRBV11-2; j_call: TRBJ1-6; d_call: -; clone_size: few; cdr3_aa: CASSLAGVGYNSPLHF; cdr3_nt: TGTGCCAGCAGCTTAGCAGGGGTAGGGTATAATTCACCCCTCCACTTT
cdr3_length: 15; v_call: TRBV7-8; j_call: TRBJ1-1; d_call: -; clone_size: medium-sized; cdr3_aa: CASSPGLGGVGEAFF; cdr3_nt: TGTGCCAGCAGCCCCGGCCTCGGTGGAGTAGGTGAAGCTTTCTTT
cdr3_length: 12; v_call: TRBV30; j_call: TRBJ2-7; d_call: -; clone_size: -; cdr3_aa: CAGDLTGSEQYF; cdr3_nt: TGTGCCGGGGACCTCACAGGGTCCGAGCAGTACTTC
cdr3_length: 16; v_call: TRBV9; j_call: TRBJ2-7; d_call: TRBD2; clone_size: -; cdr3_aa: CASSPRGAGGPYEQYF; cdr3_nt: TGTGCCAGCAGCCCGAGGGGAGCGGGGGGACCCTACGAGCAGTACTTC
cdr3_length: 13; v_call: TRBV6-6; j_call: TRBJ1-2; d_call: -; clone_size: once; cdr3_aa: CASSYPGDYGYTF; cdr3_nt: TGTGCCAGCAGTTACCCAGGAGACTATGGCTACACCTTC
cdr3_length: 13; v_call: TRBV7-9; j_call: TRBJ1-2; d_call: -; clone_size: few; cdr3_aa: CASSLGSQYGYTF; cdr3_nt: TGTGCCAGCAGCTTAGGCAGCCAATATGGCTACACCTTC
cdr3_length: 15; v_call: TRBV19; j_call: TRBJ2-3; d_call: TRBD2; clone_size: few; cdr3_aa: CASSIVAGAVDTQYF; cdr3_nt: TGTGCCAGTAGTATAGTAGCGGGAGCAGTAGATACGCAGTATTTT
cdr3_length: 13; v_call: TRBV7-9; j_call: TRBJ2-2; d_call: -; clone_size: -; cdr3_aa: CASSLKSSGELFF; cdr3_nt: TGTGCCAGCAGCTTGAAGAGTTCTGGGGAGCTGTTTTTT
cdr3_length: 14; v_call: TRBV25-1; j_call: TRBJ2-1; d_call: -; clone_size: -; cdr3_aa: CASSDSLRSGEQFF; cdr3_nt: TGTGCCAGCAGTGATTCACTCAGGTCAGGTGAGCAGTTCTTC
cdr3_length: 16; v_call: TRBV29-1; j_call: TRBJ2-5; d_call: -; clone_size: -; cdr3_aa: CSVEDWTEGPQETQYF; cdr3_nt: TGCAGCGTTGAAGACTGGACGGAGGGGCCTCAAGAGACCCAGTACTTC
cdr3_length: 15; v_call: TRBV28; j_call: TRBJ1-5; d_call: -; clone_size: -; cdr3_aa: CASSFPGTSNQPQHF; cdr3_nt: TGTGCCAGCAGTTTCCCCGGGACTAGCAATCAGCCCCAGCATTTT
cdr3_length: 13; v_call: TRBV2; j_call: TRBJ1-1; d_call: -; clone_size: few; cdr3_aa: CASLRDMNTEAFF; cdr3_nt: TGTGCCAGCCTCAGGGACATGAACACTGAAGCTTTCTTT
cdr3_length: 16; v_call: TRBV5-8; j_call: TRBJ2-3; d_call: TRBD2; clone_size: -; cdr3_aa: CASSPTSGKDTDTQYF; cdr3_nt: TGTGCCAGCAGCCCCACTAGCGGGAAAGATACAGATACGCAGTATTTT
cdr3_length: 15; v_call: TRBV28; j_call: TRBJ2-4; d_call: -; clone_size: -; cdr3_aa: CASSSGTPDVGIQYF; cdr3_nt: TGTGCCAGCAGTTCCGGGACCCCTGATGTGGGCATTCAGTACTTC
cdr3_length: 11; v_call: TRBV5-4; j_call: TRBJ2-1; d_call: -; clone_size: -; cdr3_aa: CASSSTNEQFF; cdr3_nt: TGTGCCAGCAGCTCTACGAATGAGCAGTTCTTC
cdr3_length: 14; v_call: TRBV7-4; j_call: TRBJ2-7; d_call: TRBD1; clone_size: -; cdr3_aa: CASSLGQYLREQYF; cdr3_nt: TGTGCCAGCAGCTTGGGACAGTACCTTCGTGAGCAGTACTTC
cdr3_length: 13; v_call: TRBV19; j_call: TRBJ2-7; d_call: -; clone_size: -; cdr3_aa: CASSVLGSYEQYF; cdr3_nt: TGTGCCAGTAGTGTTCTAGGGAGCTACGAGCAGTACTTC
cdr3_length: 16; v_call: TRBV9; j_call: TRBJ1-1; d_call: -; clone_size: few; cdr3_aa: CASSVADGMMNTEAFF; cdr3_nt: TGTGCCAGCAGCGTAGCTGATGGGATGATGAACACTGAAGCTTTCTTT
cdr3_length: 19; v_call: TRBV5-1; j_call: TRBJ2-3; d_call: TRBD2; clone_size: -; cdr3_aa: CASSSNPGTSGRSADTQYF; cdr3_nt: TGCGCCAGCAGCTCAAATCCCGGGACTAGCGGGAGGTCCGCGGATACGCAGTATTTT
cdr3_length: 16; v_call: TRBV6-5; j_call: TRBJ2-3; d_call: TRBD2; clone_size: -; cdr3_aa: CASSYVTAGGPDTQYF; cdr3_nt: TGTGCCAGCAGTTACGTCACTGCGGGAGGGCCAGATACGCAGTATTTT
cdr3_length: 11; v_call: TRBV30; j_call: TRBJ2-1; d_call: TRBD1; clone_size: -; cdr3_aa: CAWSSGTGDFF; cdr3_nt: TGTGCCTGGAGCAGCGGGACAGGGGATTTCTTC